This is a list of T cell receptor beta chains from one sample in a study of cytomegalovirus exposure and HLA in healthy donors. Repertoires were generated with immunoSEQ multiplex PCR, while TCRdb's copy carries only in-frame clones and drops some. The sample gives 85,000 to 90,000 clones, about 80% of which show up once; roughly a tenth is in the top ten. Sequences were obtained from PBMCs. These receptors came from a young man in good health and CMV-seropositive. CDR3s include the opening cysteine and the closing phenylalanine or tryptophan. D genes are given only for firm matches. Some rows mark clone size as missing; the rest say once, few, many or name a class of expanded clone.

- | - | TRBJ2-3 | TRBV2 | TGTGCCAGCAGTGAATGGTGGGCAGTCACTAGCACAGATACGCAGTATTTT | CASSEWWAVTSTDTQYF
- | - | TRBJ1-1 | TRBV7-6 | TGTGCCAGCAGCTTCGGGGGGAACACTGAAGCTTTCTTT | CASSFGGNTEAFF
- | - | TRBJ2-4 | TRBV27 | TGTGCCAGCAGTGCAGTACGAGGGTACATTCAGTACTTC | CASSAVRGYIQYF
TRBD2 | - | TRBJ2-5 | TRBV9 | TGTGCCAGCAGCGTCGGGACTAGCGGGGGGCCTGAGGAGACCCAGTACTTC | CASSVGTSGGPEETQYF
- | - | TRBJ1-2 | TRBV14 | TGTGCCAGCAGCCAAGATCTCGCAGGCTATGGCTACACCTTC | CASSQDLAGYGYTF
TRBD1 | - | TRBJ2-2 | TRBV7-6 | TGTGCCAGCAGCTGGGGACAGGCTACCCACACCGCGAACACCGGGGAGCTGTTTTTT | CASSWGQATHTANTGELFF
TRBD1 | - | TRBJ1-1 | TRBV27 | TGTGCCAGCCGGGACAGGGAGTCCACTGAAGCTTTCTTT | CASRDRESTEAFF
- | - | TRBJ2-5 | TRBV27 | TGTGCCAGCAGTCCCCTGGGAGCGTACCAAGAGACCCAGTACTTC | CASSPLGAYQETQYF
- | once | TRBJ1-1 | TRBV29-1 | TGCAGCGTTGTCCCAGGGGCCACTGAAGCTTTCTTT | CSVVPGATEAFF
TRBD1 | - | TRBJ1-2 | TRBV27 | TGTGCCAGCAGTTTATCTTGGTTGGGGACAGGGTACGATGGCTACACCTTC | CASSLSWLGTGYDGYTF
TRBD2 | once | TRBJ2-6 | TRBV27 | TGTGCCAGCAGCTACGTAGCGGGGGGTCGCGGGGCCAACGTCCTGACTTTC | CASSYVAGGRGANVLTF
- | - | TRBJ2-5 | TRBV5-8 | TGTGCCAGCAGCGCCCAGGGATTGCAAGAGACCCAGTACTTC | CASSAQGLQETQYF
- | - | TRBJ1-1 | TRBV5-1 | TGCGCCAGCAGCGCCAGACTGGACTCTGAAGCTTTCTTT | CASSARLDSEAFF
- | - | TRBJ2-7 | TRBV11-2 | TGTGCCAGCAGCTTGATGTCAGGCCCTTACGAGCAGTACTTC | CASSLMSGPYEQYF
- | - | TRBJ1-4 | TRBV7-9 | TGTTCCAGCAGCTTAGCGCTACTTGACAGGAATGAAAAACTGTTTTTT | CSSSLALLDRNEKLFF
TRBD1 | - | TRBJ2-1 | TRBV6-5 | TGTGCCAGCAGTTACTCGCCCGGACAGGGGAAACTCTTC | CASSYSPGQGKLF
TRBD1 | - | TRBJ1-5 | TRBV28 | TGTGCCGCGGACAGGGCTGATAGCGGCAATCAGCCCCAGCATTTT | CAADRADSGNQPQHF
- | - | TRBJ1-2 | TRBV27 | TGTGCCAGCAGCCCCCGGGGGGCACAAGGCTACACCTTC | CASSPRGAQGYTF
- | - | TRBJ2-7 | TRBV30 | TGTGCCTGGAGTTATGGACAGAGCTACGAGCAGTACTTC | CAWSYGQSYEQYF
TRBD1 | - | TRBJ1-2 | TRBV7-9 | TGTGCCAGCAGCCCACCCGGGACAGGGGGCCGCGATGGCTACACCTTC | CASSPPGTGGRDGYTF
- | - | TRBJ1-2 | TRBV19 | TGTGCCAGTAGTACGAAGACCACAGGGACCCAGAGGTATGGCTACACCTTC | CASSTKTTGTQRYGYTF
- | - | TRBJ2-5 | TRBV11-2 | TGTGCCAGCAGCTTAAGCAGGGGCCAAGAGACCCAGTACTTC | CASSLSRGQETQYF
TRBD2 | - | TRBJ2-1 | TRBV2 | TGTGCCAGCAAGCTAGCGGGACCCAATGAGCAGTTCTTC | CASKLAGPNEQFF
TRBD1 | few | TRBJ1-1 | TRBV6-5 | TGTGCCAGCAGGACAGGGATCGGCACTGAAGCTTTCTTT | CASRTGIGTEAFF
- | - | TRBJ2-1 | TRBV30 | TGTGCCTGGAGTGGGCGGAATGAGCAGTTCTTC | CAWSGRNEQFF
TRBD1 | few | TRBJ2-5 | TRBV6-1 | TGTGCCAGCAGTGGCGGGACAGGGGGCTTTCGGGCCCAGTACTTC | CASSGGTGGFRAQYF
- | - | TRBJ1-2 | TRBV28 | TGTGCCAGTACAGTGAGTTCTAACTATGGCTACACCTTC | CASTVSSNYGYTF
TRBD2 | - | TRBJ2-7 | TRBV2 | TGTGCCAGCAGTGCCACTAGCGAGTCCTACGAGCAGTACTTC | CASSATSESYEQYF
TRBD1 | - | TRBJ1-1 | TRBV5-4 | TGTGCCAGCAGCTTGTTGGCCCCGGACAGGGGACCCGATCCCGAAGCTTTCTTT | CASSLLAPDRGPDPEAFF
TRBD1 | few | TRBJ1-2 | TRBV7-3 | TGTGCCAGCAGCTTAGATGGACAGGACTATGGCTACACCTTC | CASSLDGQDYGYTF
TRBD1 | - | TRBJ1-4 | TRBV29-1 | TGCAGCGCAAGAGTAGGGGGCGGGAAAAAACTGTTTTTT | CSARVGGGKKLFF
TRBD1 | - | TRBJ2-7 | TRBV27 | TGTGCCAGCAGGGGACAGGGTTATGGAGCCTACGAGCAGTACTTC | CASRGQGYGAYEQYF
- | - | TRBJ2-3 | TRBV18 | TGTGCCAGCTCACCGGCATGGACTAACCCTCGCACAGATACGCAGTATTTT | CASSPAWTNPRTDTQYF
- | - | TRBJ2-7 | TRBV30 | TGTGCCTGGGACAAGACGACCCTCTACGAGCAGTACTTC | CAWDKTTLYEQYF
TRBD1 | - | TRBJ2-1 | TRBV6-5 | TGTGCCAGCAGTTTCCGGCCGGGACAGGGTTTAAATGAGCAGTTCTTC | CASSFRPGQGLNEQFF
- | - | TRBJ2-1 | TRBV29-1 | TGCAGCGTAGCTTTGGGTGGGGCCCTGGGGGAGCAGTTCTTC | CSVALGGALGEQFF
TRBD1 | medium-sized | TRBJ1-5 | TRBV6-1 | TGTGCCAGCAGTGAAGGGCAGGGGGCGAGTCAGCCCCAGCATTTT | CASSEGQGASQPQHF
- | - | TRBJ1-2 | TRBV5-1 | TGCGCCAGCAGCTTGGCTGGCCAGAACTATGGCTACACCTTC | CASSLAGQNYGYTF
TRBD1 | few | TRBJ1-5 | TRBV19 | TGTGCCAGTAGTATACAGGGGGCGCATCAGCCCCAGCATTTT | CASSIQGAHQPQHF
TRBD1 | - | TRBJ1-4 | TRBV6-1 | TGTGCCGGCACCTCCAGGGACAGCGAGAATGAAAAACTGTTTTTT | CAGTSRDSENEKLFF
TRBD1 | - | TRBJ2-7 | TRBV5-5 | TGTGCCAGCAGCTTGGTTGGGACAGGGGCATACGAGCAGTACTTC | CASSLVGTGAYEQYF
- | - | TRBJ1-2 | TRBV5-1 | TGCGCCAGCAGCTTGGTCGCGGGGCGGACCTTCTATGGCTACACCTTC | CASSLVAGRTFYGYTF